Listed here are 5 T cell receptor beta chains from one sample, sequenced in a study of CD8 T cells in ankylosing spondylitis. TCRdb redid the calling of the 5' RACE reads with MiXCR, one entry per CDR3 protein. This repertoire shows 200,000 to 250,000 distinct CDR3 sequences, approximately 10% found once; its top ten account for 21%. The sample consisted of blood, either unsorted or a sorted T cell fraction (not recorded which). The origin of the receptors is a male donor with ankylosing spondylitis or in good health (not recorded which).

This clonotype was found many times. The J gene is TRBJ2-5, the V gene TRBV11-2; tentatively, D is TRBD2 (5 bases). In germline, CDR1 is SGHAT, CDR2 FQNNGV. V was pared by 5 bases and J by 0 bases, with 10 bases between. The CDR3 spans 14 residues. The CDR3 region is CASSPGLYQETQYF. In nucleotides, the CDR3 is TGTGCCAGCAGCCCCGGACTCTACCAAGAGACCCAGTACTTC.

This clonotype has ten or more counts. The CDR3 sequence: CATSDFKAGGSSYNEQFF. The CDR3 DNA reads TGTGCCACCAGTGATTTCAAAGCGGGGGGGAGCTCCTACAATGAGCAGTTCTTC. This chain connects TRBV24-1 to TRBJ2-1, with 10 positions matching TRBD2. J lost 0 bases, V lost 1 base, and 5 bases had no gene match. Germline assignment: CDR1 KGHDR and CDR2 SFDVKD. This CDR3 contains 18 residues.

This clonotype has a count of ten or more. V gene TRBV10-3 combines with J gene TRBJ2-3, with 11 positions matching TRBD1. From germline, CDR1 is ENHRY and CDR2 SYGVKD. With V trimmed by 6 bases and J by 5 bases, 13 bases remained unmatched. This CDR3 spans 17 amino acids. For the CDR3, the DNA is TGTGCCATCAGCCCCGTATCCGGACAGGGGGCGATAGATACGCAGTATTTT. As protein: CAISPVSGQGAIDTQYF.

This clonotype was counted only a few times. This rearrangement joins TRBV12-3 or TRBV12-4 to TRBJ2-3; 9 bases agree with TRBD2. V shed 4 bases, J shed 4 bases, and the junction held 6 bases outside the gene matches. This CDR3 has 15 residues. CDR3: CASSSRAGGPDTQYF. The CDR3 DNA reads TGTGCCAGCAGTTCAAGAGCGGGGGGCCCAGATACGCAGTATTTT.

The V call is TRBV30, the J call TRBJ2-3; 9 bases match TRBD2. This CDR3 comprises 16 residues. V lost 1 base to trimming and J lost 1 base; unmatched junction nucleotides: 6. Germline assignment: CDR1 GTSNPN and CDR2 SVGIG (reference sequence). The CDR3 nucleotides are TGTGCCTGGAGTGGTGAGCGGGGGGCACGCACAGATACGCAGTATTTT. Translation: CAWSGERGARTDTQYF.